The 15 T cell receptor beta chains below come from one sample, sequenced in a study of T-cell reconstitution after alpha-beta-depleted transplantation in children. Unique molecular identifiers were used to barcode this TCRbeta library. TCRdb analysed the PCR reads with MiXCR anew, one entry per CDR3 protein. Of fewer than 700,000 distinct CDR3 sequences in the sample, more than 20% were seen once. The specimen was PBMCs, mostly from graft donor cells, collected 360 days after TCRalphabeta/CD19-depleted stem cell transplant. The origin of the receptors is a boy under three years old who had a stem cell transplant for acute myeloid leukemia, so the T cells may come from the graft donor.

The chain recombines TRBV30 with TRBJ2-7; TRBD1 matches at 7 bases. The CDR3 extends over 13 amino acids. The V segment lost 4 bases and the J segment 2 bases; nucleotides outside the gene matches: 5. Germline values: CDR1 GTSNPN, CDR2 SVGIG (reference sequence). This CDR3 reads CAWTTGNTYEQYF. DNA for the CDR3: TGTGCCTGGACGACAGGGAACACCTACGAGCAGTACTTC.

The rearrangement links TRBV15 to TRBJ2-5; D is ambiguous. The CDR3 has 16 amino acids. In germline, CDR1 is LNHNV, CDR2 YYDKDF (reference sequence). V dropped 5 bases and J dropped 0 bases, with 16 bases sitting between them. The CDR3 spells CATSSQRAPYQETQYF. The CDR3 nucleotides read TGTGCCACCAGCTCACAACGGGCTCCTTACCAAGAGACCCAGTACTTC.

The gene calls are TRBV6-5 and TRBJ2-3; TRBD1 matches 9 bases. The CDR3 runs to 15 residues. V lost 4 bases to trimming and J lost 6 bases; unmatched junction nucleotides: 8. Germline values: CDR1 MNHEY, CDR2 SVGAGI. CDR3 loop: CASSSGTGQGDTQYF. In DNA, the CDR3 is TGTGCCAGCAGTTCGGGGACAGGGCAGGGGGATACGCAGTATTTT.

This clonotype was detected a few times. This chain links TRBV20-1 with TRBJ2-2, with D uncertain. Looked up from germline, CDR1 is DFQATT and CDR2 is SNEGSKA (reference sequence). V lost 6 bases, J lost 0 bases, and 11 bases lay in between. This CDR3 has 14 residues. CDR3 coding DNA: TGCAGTGCCCAAGGGCCAGCGAACACCGGGGAGCTGTTTTTT. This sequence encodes CSAQGPANTGELFF.

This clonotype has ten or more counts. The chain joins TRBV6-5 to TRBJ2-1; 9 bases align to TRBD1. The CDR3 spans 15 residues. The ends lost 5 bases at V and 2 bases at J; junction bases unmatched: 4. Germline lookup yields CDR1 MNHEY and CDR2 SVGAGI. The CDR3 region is CASSNRDRAYNEQFF. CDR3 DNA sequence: TGTGCCAGCAGTAACCGGGACAGGGCCTACAATGAGCAGTTCTTC.

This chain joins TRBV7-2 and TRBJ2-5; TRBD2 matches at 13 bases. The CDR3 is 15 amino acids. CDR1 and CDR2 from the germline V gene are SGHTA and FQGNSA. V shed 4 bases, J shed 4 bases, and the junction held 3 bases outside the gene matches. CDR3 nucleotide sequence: TGTGCCAGCAGCTCGACTAGCGGGGGGATAGAGACCCAGTACTTC. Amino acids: CASSSTSGGIETQYF. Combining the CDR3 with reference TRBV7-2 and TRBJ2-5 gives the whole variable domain GAGVSQSPSNKVTEKGKDVELRCDPISGHTALYWYRQSLGQGLEFLIYFQGNSAPDKSGLPSDRFSAERTGGSVSTLTIQRTQQEDSAVYLCASSSTSGGIETQYFGPGTRLLVL.

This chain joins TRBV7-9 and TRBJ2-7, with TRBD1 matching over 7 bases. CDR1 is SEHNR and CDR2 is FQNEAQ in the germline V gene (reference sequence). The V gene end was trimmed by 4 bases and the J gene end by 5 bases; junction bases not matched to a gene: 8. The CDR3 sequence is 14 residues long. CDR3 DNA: TGTGCCAGCAGCTCACCCGACAGGGTCGACGAGCAGTACTTC. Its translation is CASSSPDRVDEQYF. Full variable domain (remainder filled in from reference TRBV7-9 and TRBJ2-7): DTGVSQNPRHKITKRGQNVTFRCDPISEHNRLYWYRQTLGQGPEFLTYFQNEAQLEKSRLLSDRFSAERPKGSFSTLEIQRTEQGDSAMYLCASSSPDRVDEQYFGPGTRLTVT.

This chain's CDR3 is CASSYSGVPDYGYTF. CDR3 DNA sequence: TGTGCCAGCAGTTACTCGGGCGTTCCCGATTATGGCTACACCTTC. The chain couples TRBV6-5 to TRBJ1-2; no clear D gene. The CDR3 sequence is 15 residues long. Germline V gene sequence: CDR1 MNHEY, CDR2 SVGAGI. Trimming cost V 0 bases and J 5 bases, with 13 bases left between them.

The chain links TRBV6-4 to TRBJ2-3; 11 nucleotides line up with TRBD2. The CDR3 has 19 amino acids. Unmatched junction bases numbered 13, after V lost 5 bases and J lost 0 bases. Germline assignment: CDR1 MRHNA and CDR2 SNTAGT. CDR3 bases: TGTGCCAGCAGTAACACATACACCAGACTAGCGGGGAGCACAGATACGCAGTATTTT. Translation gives CASSNTYTRLAGSTDTQYF.

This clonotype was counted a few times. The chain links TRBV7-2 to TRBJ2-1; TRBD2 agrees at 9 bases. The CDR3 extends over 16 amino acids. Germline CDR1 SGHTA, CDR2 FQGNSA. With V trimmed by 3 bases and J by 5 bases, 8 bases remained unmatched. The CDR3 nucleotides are TGTGCCAGCAGCTTTAGGCTAGCGGGGTCTCACAATGAGCAGTTCTTC. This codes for CASSFRLAGSHNEQFF. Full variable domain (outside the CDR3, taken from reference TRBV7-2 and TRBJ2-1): GAGVSQSPSNKVTEKGKDVELRCDPISGHTALYWYRQSLGQGLEFLIYFQGNSAPDKSGLPSDRFSAERTGGSVSTLTIQRTQQEDSAVYLCASSFRLAGSHNEQFFGPGTRLTVL.

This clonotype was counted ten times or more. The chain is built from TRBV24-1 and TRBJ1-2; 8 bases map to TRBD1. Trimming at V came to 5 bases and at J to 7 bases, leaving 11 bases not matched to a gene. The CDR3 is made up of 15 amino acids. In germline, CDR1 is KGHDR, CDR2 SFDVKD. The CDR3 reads CATSGTGGRERGYTF. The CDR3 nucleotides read TGTGCCACCAGTGGCACAGGGGGGCGAGAGCGTGGCTACACCTTC.

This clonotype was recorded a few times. The CDR3: CSAWDRGRNTIYF. CDR3 coding DNA: TGCAGTGCTTGGGACAGGGGAAGAAACACCATATATTTT. The chain is built from TRBV20-1 and TRBJ1-3, with 10 bases that match TRBD1. The CDR3 contains 13 residues. J lost 5 bases, V lost 5 bases, and 3 bases had no gene match. In germline, CDR1 is DFQATT, CDR2 SNEGSKA (reference sequence).

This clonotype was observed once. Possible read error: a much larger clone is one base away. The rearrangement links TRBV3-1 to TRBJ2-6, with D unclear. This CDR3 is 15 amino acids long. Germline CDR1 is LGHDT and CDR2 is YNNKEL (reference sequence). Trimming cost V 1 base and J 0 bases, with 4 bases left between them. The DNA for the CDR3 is TGTGCCAGCAGCCAAGTGGCCTCTGGGGCCAACGTCCTGACTTTC. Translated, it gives CASSQVASGANVLTF.

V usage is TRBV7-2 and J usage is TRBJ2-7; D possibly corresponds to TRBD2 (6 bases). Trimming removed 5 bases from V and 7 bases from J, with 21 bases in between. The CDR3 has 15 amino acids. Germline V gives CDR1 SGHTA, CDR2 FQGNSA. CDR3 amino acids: CASSLTSGLSLEQYF. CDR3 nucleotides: TGTGCCAGCAGCCTGACCTCGGGACTCAGCCTGGAGCAGTACTTC.

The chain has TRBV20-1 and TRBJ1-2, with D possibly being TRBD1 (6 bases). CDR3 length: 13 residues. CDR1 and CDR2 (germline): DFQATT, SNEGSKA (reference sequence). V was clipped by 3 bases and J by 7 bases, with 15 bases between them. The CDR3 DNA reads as TGCAGTGCTAGTCCTGACAGGCTCGGTGGCTACACCTTC. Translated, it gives CSASPDRLGGYTF.